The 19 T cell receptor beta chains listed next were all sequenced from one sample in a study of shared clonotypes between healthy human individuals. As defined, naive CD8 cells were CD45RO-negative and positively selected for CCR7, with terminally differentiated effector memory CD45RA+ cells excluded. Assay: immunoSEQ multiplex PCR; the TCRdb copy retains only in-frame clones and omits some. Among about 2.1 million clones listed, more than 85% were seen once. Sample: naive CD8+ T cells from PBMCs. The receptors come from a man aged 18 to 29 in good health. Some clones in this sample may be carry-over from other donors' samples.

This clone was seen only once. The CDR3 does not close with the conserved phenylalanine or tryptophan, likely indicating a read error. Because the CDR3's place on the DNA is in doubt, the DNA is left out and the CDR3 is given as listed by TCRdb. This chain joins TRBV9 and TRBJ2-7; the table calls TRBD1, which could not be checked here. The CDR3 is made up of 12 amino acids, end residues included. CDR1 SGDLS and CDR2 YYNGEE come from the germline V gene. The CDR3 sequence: CASSLRLPGQQI.

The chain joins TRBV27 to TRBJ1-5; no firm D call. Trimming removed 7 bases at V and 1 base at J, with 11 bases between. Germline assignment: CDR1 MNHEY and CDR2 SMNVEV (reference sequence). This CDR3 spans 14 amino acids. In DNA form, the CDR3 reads TGTGCCAGCAAGGGTACTTGGAGCAATCAGCCCCAGCATTTT. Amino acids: CASKGTWSNQPQHF.

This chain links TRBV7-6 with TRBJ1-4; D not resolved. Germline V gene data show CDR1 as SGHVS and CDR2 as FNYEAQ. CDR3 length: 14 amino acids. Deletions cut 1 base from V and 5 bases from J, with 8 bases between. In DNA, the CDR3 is TGTGCCAGCAGCTTAGTCGCGGGGAATGAAAAACTGTTTTTT. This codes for CASSLVAGNEKLFF.

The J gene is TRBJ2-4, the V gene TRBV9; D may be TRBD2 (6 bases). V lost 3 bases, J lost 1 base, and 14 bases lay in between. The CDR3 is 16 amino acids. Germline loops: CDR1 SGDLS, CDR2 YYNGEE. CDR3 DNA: TGTGCCAGCAGCGCCCAGGGCGGGACGGCCAAAAACATTCAGTACTTC. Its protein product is CASSAQGGTAKNIQYF.

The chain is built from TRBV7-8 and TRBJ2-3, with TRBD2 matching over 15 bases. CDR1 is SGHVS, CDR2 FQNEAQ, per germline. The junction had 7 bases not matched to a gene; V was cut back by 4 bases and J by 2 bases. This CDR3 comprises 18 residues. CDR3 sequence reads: CASSWGLAGGYDTDTQYF. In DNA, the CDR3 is TGTGCCAGCAGCTGGGGACTAGCGGGAGGCTATGACACAGATACGCAGTATTTT.

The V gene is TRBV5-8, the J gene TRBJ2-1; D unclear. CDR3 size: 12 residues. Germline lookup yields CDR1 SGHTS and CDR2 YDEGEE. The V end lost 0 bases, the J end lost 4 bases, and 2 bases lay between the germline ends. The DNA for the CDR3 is TGTGCCAGCAGCTTGGTGTACAATGAGCAGTTCTTC. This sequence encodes CASSLVYNEQFF.

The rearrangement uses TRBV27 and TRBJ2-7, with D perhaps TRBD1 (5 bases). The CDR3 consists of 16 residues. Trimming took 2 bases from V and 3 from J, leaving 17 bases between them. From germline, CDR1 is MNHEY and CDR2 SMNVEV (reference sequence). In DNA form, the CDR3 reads TGTGCCAGCAGTTTAAGGGGTGGGCAGGGCCTCTACGAGCAGTACTTC. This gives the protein CASSLRGGQGLYEQYF.

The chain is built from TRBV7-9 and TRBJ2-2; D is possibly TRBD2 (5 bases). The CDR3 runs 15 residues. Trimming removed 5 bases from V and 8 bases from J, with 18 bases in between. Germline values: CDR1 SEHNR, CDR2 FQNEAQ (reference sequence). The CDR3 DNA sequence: TGTGCCAGCAGCCCCCGAGAGAGGGCAAAAGGGGAGCTGTTTTTT. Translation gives CASSPRERAKGELFF.

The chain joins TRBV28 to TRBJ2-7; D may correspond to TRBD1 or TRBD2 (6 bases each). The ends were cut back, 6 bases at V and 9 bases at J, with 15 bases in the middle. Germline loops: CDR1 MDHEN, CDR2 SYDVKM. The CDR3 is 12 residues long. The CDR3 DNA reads TGTGCCAGCAGGCCCGGGGGCTCACGGCAGTACTTC. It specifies CASRPGGSRQYF.

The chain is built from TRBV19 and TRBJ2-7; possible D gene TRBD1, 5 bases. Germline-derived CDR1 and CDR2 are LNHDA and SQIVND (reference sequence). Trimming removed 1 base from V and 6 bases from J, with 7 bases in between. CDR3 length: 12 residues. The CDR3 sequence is CASSIGRGEQYF. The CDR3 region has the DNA TGTGCCAGTAGTATAGGTAGGGGCGAGCAGTACTTC.

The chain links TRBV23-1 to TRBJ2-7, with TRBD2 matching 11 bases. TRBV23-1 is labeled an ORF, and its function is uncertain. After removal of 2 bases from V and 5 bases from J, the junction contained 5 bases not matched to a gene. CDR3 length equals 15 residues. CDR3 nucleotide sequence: TGCGCCAGCAGTCAAACGGCTAGCGGGAGGCACGAGCAGTACTTC. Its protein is CASSQTASGRHEQYF.

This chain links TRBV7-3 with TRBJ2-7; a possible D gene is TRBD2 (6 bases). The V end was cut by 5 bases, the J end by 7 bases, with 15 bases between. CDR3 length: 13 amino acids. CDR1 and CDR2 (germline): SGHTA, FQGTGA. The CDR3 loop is CASSPTVGGEQYF. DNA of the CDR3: TGTGCCAGCAGCCCAACCGTCGGGGGAGAGCAGTACTTC.

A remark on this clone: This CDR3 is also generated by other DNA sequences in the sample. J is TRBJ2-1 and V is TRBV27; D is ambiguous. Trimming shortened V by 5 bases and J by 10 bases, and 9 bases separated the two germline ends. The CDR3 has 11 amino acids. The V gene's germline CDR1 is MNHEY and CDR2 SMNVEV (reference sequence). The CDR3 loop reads CASSLGREQFF. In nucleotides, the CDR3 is TGTGCCAGCAGTCTTGGACGGGAGCAGTTCTTC.

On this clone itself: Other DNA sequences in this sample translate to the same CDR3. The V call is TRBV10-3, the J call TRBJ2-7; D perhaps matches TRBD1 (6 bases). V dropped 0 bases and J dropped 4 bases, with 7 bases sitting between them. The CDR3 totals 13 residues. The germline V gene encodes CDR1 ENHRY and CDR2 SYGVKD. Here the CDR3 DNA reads TGTGCCATCAGTGAGTCGAGGGGGTACGAGCAGTACTTC. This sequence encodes CAISESRGYEQYF.

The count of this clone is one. In nucleotides, the CDR3 is TGTGCCAGCAGCGTAGGAACTAGCAGAGCCCCTGCAGAGACCCAGTACTTC. Its protein is CASSVGTSRAPAETQYF. V usage is TRBV9 and J usage is TRBJ2-5, with D perhaps TRBD2 (6 bases). This CDR3 region has 17 residues. Germline V gives CDR1 SGDLS, CDR2 YYNGEE. V lost 0 bases and J lost 4, with 19 bases in between.

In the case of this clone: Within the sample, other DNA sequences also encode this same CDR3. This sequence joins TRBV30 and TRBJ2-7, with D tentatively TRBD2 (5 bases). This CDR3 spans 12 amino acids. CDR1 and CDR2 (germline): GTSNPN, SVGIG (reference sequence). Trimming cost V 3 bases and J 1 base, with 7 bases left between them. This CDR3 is CAWSGGSYEQYF. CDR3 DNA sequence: TGTGCCTGGAGCGGAGGATCCTACGAGCAGTACTTC.

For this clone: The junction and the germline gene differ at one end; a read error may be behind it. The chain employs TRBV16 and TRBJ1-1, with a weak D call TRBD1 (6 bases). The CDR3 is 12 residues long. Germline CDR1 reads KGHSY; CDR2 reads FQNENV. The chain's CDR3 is CASSRLWGAHRF. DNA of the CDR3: TGTGCCAGCAGCCGCCTCTGGGGGGCCCATCGATTT.

The CDR3 DNA sequence: TGTGCCAGCAGTTTATCCCTCAGGGGTACCGAGCAGTACTTC. Residues: CASSLSLRGTEQYF. V is TRBV28 and J is TRBJ2-7; D may be TRBD1 (6 bases). Trimming removed 1 base from V and 6 bases from J, with 13 bases in between. The CDR3 length is 14 residues. In germline, CDR1 is MDHEN, CDR2 SYDVKM.

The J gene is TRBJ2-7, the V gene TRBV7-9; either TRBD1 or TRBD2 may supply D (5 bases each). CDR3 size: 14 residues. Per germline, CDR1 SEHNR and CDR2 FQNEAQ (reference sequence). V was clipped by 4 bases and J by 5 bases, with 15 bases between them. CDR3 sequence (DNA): TGTGCCAGCAGCTCGGGGACCGCGGATAACGAGCAGTACTTC. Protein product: CASSSGTADNEQYF.